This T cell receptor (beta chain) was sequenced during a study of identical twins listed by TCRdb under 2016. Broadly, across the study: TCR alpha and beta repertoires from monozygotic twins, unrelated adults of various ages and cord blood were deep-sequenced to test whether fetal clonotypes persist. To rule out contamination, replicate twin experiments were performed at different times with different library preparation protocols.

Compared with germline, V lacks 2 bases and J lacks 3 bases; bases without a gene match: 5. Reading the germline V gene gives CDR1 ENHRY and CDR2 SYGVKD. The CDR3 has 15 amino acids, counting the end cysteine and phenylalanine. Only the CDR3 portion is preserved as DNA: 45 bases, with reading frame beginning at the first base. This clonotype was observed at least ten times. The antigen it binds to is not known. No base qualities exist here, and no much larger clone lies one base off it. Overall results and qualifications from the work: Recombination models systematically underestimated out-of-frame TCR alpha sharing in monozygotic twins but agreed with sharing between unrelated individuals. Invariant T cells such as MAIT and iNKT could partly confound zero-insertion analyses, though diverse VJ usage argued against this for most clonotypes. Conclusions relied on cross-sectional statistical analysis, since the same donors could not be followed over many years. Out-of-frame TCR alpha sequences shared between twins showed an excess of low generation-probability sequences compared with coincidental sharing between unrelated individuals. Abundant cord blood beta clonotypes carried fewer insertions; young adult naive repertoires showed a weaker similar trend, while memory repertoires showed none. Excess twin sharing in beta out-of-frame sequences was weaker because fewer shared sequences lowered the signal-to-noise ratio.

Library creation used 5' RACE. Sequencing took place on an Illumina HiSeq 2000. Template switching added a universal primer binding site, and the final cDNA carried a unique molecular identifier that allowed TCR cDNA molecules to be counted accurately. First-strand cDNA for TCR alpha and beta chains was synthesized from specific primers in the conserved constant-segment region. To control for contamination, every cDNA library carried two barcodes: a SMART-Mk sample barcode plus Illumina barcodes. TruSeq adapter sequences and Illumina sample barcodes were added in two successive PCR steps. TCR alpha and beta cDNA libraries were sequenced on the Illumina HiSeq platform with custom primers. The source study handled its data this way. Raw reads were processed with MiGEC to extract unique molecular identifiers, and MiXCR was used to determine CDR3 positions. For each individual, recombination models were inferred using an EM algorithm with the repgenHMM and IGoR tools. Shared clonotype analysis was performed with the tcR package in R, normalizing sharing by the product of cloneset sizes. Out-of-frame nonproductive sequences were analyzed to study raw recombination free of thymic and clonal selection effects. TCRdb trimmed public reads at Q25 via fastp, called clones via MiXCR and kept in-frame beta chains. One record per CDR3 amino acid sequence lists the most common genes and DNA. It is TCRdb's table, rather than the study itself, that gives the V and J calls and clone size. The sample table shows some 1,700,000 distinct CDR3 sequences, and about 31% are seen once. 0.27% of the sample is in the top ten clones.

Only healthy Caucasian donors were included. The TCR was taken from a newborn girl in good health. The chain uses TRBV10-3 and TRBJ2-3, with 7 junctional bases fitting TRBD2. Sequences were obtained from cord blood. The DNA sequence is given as TGTGCCATCAGTGAGAGGTCAGCGGGGACAGATACGCAGTATTTT. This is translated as CAISERSAGTDTQYF.